This TCR beta chain stems from a study of cytomegalovirus exposure and HLA in healthy donors. Details on this clone: Its antigen is unidentified.

Study-level findings and limits: Later, an analysis found that common viral pathogens appeared to be linked with several of the most significant clusters. A likely sequencing artifact accounted for one observed cluster of highly shared sequence variants. Generally TCR sequences proved uncommon, though certain public TCRs appeared in numerous donors.

From germline, CDR1 is SGHRS and CDR2 YFSETQ. V lost 4 bases and J lost 7; bases outside the gene matches: 4. The CDR3 covers 14 residues. PCR was performed using 60 Vbeta and 13 Jbeta primers. The table came from immunoSEQ multiplex PCR; TCRdb's copy has only in-frame clones and leaves some out. The repertoire has fewer than 150,000 clones, approximately 67% of them found once; the top ten carry almost 8.5%. Samples came from healthy bone marrow donors. The gene calls are TRBV5-1 and TRBJ2-1, with TRBD1 matching over 11 bases. The TCR originated in a man between 18 and 35 years old in good health and CMV-seropositive. Material for sequencing was PBMCs. The CDR3: CASSRDRGINEQFF. The CDR3 nucleotides read TGCGCCAGCAGCCGGGACAGGGGGATTAATGAGCAGTTCTTC.